Listed below are T cell receptor beta chains from one sample, sequenced in a study of breast tumors, draining lymph nodes, adjacent tissues. Each CDR3 protein gets one entry after TCRdb re-called the multiplex PCR reads with MiXCR. The sample has 150,000 to 200,000 distinct CDR3 sequences, roughly 30% seen once. The specimen sequenced was axillary lymph node tissue. These receptors came from a female donor with breast cancer. Some clones in this sample may be carry-over from other donors' samples. Both conserved end residues are part of each CDR3. The D gene is left open where the match is weak. Some rows have no size entry. The others give once, few or many, or a class for an expanded clone.

TRBJ1-1 TRBD1 few TRBV2 CASRWRQGAETEAFF TGTGCCAGCCGATGGAGACAGGGGGCAGAAACTGAAGCTTTCTTT
TRBJ1-2 TRBD1 - TRBV7-2 CASSLGDGTGGSNYGYTF TGTGCCAGCAGCTTAGGAGATGGGACAGGGGGATCTAACTATGGCTACACCTTC
TRBJ2-5 - many TRBV11-2 CASSLVTGPVGETQYF TGTGCCAGCAGCTTAGTCACGGGGCCAGTTGGTGAGACCCAGTACTTC
TRBJ2-1 TRBD2 - TRBV20-1 CSPYREGSYNEQFF TGCAGCCCATACCGGGAGGGCTCCTACAATGAGCAGTTCTTC
TRBJ1-5 TRBD1 - TRBV25-1 CASSASRGTANQPQHF TGTGCCAGCAGTGCTAGTCGTGGGACAGCCAATCAGCCCCAGCATTTT
TRBJ1-1 TRBD1 - TRBV2 CASRPADRVLNTEAFF TGTGCCAGCAGACCCGCTGACAGGGTTTTGAACACTGAAGCTTTCTTT
TRBJ1-2 - - TRBV5-4 CASSLEGANCGYTF TGTGCCAGCAGCTTGGAAGGGGCTAACTGTGGCTACACCTTC
TRBJ2-3 TRBD2 many TRBV2 CASRDRTSGGSADTQYF TGTGCCAGCAGGGATAGGACTAGCGGGGGGAGTGCAGATACGCAGTATTTT
TRBJ1-3 TRBD1 many TRBV7-9 CASSSTGVGSTIYF TGTGCCAGCAGCTCAACAGGGGTTGGGAGCACCATATATTTT
TRBJ1-2 - few TRBV6-5 CASSYQGYGYTF TGTGCCAGCAGTTACCAGGGGTATGGCTACACCTTC
TRBJ1-5 - - TRBV20-1 CSTTGGDTNQPQHF TGCAGCACAACCGGTGGGGACACAAATCAGCCCCAGCATTTT
TRBJ2-2 - many TRBV4-2 CASSQESELAENTGELFF TGTGCCAGCAGCCAAGAGTCTGAACTAGCCGAGAACACCGGGGAGCTGTTTTTT
TRBJ2-2 TRBD1 - TRBV3-1 CASSANRGTGELFF TGTGCCAGCAGCGCGAACAGGGGTACCGGGGAGCTGTTTTTT
TRBJ2-1 - once TRBV12-3/TRBV12-4 CASGPRMQARNEQFF TGTGCCAGCGGTCCCCGGATGCAGGCCCGCAATGAGCAGTTCTTC
TRBJ2-1 TRBD2 - TRBV6-5 CASSPETSQSSYNEQFF TGTGCCAGCAGCCCCGAGACTAGCCAGAGCTCCTACAATGAGCAGTTCTTC
TRBJ2-2 TRBD1 - TRBV12-3/TRBV12-4 CASSLEDRGELFF TGTGCCAGCAGTTTAGAGGACAGGGGGGAGCTGTTTTTT
TRBJ1-4 - medium-sized TRBV20-1 CSASGWAGEKLFF TGCAGTGCTAGTGGCTGGGCGGGTGAAAAACTGTTTTTT
TRBJ2-3 - few TRBV24-1 CATSDDERREQYF TGTGCCACCAGTGACGATGAGAGGAGGGAGCAGTATTTT
TRBJ2-3 TRBD2 many TRBV6-2/TRBV6-3 CASSRGGGDTQYF TGTGCCAGCAGTCGGGGGGGCGGGGATACGCAGTATTTT
TRBJ1-6 TRBD1 few TRBV12-3/TRBV12-4 CASSPLGQGNSPLHF TGTGCCAGCAGTCCGCTCGGACAGGGCAATTCACCCCTCCACTTT
TRBJ2-5 TRBD1 many TRBV20-1 CSARDLQGAHETQYF TGCAGTGCTAGAGATCTACAGGGGGCGCATGAGACCCAGTACTTC
TRBJ1-5 - many TRBV7-8 CASSLAKGQPQHF TGTGCCAGCAGCTTAGCGAAGGGTCAGCCCCAGCATTTT
TRBJ2-3 - many TRBV13 CASTRTADTQYF TGTGCCAGCACCCGGACAGCAGATACGCAGTATTTT
TRBJ2-5 - - TRBV2 CASSARGGSQETQYF TGTGCCAGCAGCGCAAGGGGTGGCTCCCAAGAGACCCAGTACTTC
TRBJ1-3 - - TRBV7-8 CAGSLGWENTIYF TGTGCCGGCAGCTTGGGCTGGGAAAACACCATATATTTT
TRBJ1-6 - - TRBV11-2 CASSLQSPLHF TGTGCCAGCAGCTTACAGTCACCCCTCCACTTT
TRBJ2-3 - many TRBV12-3/TRBV12-4 CASSTEGLQLDF TGTGCCAGCAGCACGGAGGGGCTGCAGTTAGATTTT
TRBJ2-7 - many TRBV6-1 CASTPRGSSYEQYF TGTGCCAGCACCCCCAGGGGAAGTTCCTACGAGCAGTACTTC
TRBJ2-3 - - TRBV7-8 CASSFGPGHSTDTQYF -
TRBJ2-3 TRBD2 many TRBV20-1 CSAEAGGGTDTQYF TGCAGTGCGGAAGCGGGAGGGGGCACAGATACGCAGTATTTT
TRBJ1-5 - many TRBV3-1 CASSQAGVSNQPQHF TGTGCCAGCAGCCAAGCAGGGGTCAGCAATCAGCCCCAGCATTTT
TRBJ1-5 TRBD1 once TRBV6-2/TRBV6-3 CASSYSRTGGNQPQHF TGTGCCAGCAGTTACTCTAGGACAGGCGGCAATCAGCCCCAGCATTTT
TRBJ2-7 - many TRBV7-9 CASSLEAGSSYEQYF TGTGCCAGCAGCTTAGAGGCGGGGAGCTCCTACGAGCAGTACTTC
TRBJ1-2 TRBD1 - TRBV11-3 CASSLGRTGMNGYTF TGTGCCAGCAGCTTAGGCCGGACAGGGATGAATGGCTACACCTTC
TRBJ1-2 - many TRBV12-3/TRBV12-4 CASSLGGSYSGYTF TGTGCCAGCAGTTTAGGGGGGTCCTACAGCGGCTACACCTTC
TRBJ2-3 TRBD2 many TRBV5-5 CASSLAVTSGRRTDTQYF TGTGCCAGCAGCTTGGCCGTGACTAGCGGGAGGAGGACAGATACGCAGTATTTT
TRBJ1-2 TRBD1 many TRBV7-9 CASSQGQGTNRGYTF TGTGCCAGCAGCCAGGGACAGGGGACAAACCGTGGCTACACCTTC
TRBJ2-7 TRBD2 few TRBV6-6 CASSHPGGYSEQYF TGTGCCAGCAGTCACCCGGGGGGGTATTCCGAGCAGTACTTC
TRBJ2-2 - - TRBV7-9 CASSPGRNGELFF TGTGCCAGCAGCCCGGGACGGAACGGGGAGCTGTTTTTT
TRBJ2-2 - many TRBV6-5 CASSYSSLARTGELFF TGTGCCAGCAGTTACTCGTCCCTAGCCCGCACCGGGGAGCTGTTTTTT
TRBJ1-2 - - TRBV10-2 CATQGMDYGYTF TGCGCCACTCAGGGCATGGACTATGGCTACACCTTC
TRBJ1-3 - many TRBV10-3 CAITQGLSGNTIYF TGTGCCATCACCCAGGGTTTATCTGGAAACACCATATATTTT
TRBJ2-7 - many TRBV9 CASSVGRDRYEQYF TGTGCCAGCAGCGTAGGGCGGGACCGCTACGAGCAGTACTTC
TRBJ1-2 TRBD1 many TRBV6-5 CASSLTDREHYTF TGTGCCAGCAGCCTAACGGACAGGGAACACTACACCTTC
TRBJ1-4 - - TRBV6-5 CASSTLGGANEKLFF TGTGCCAGCAGTACCCTGGGGGGCGCTAATGAAAAACTGTTTTTT
TRBJ2-5 - many TRBV5-1 CASSLVGNEETQYF TGCGCCAGCAGCTTGGTGGGGAATGAGGAGACCCAGTACTTC
TRBJ1-6 - - TRBV6-5 CASRTSPVRSYNSPLHF TGTGCCAGCAGGACGTCCCCGGTTAGATCCTATAATTCACCCCTCCACTTT
TRBJ1-5 - few TRBV6-2/TRBV6-3 CATTDGFLGDQPQHF TGTGCCACCACTGACGGGTTTTTAGGGGATCAGCCCCAGCATTTT
TRBJ1-3 - many TRBV5-1 CASSSRDAGGTIYF TGCGCCAGCAGCTCCCGGGACGCCGGAGGGACCATATATTTT
TRBJ1-5 - many TRBV19 CASSMGSSNQPQHF TGTGCCAGTAGTATGGGGTCTAGCAATCAGCCCCAGCATTTT
TRBJ1-3 - many TRBV9 CASSARDISYSGNTIYF TGTGCCAGCAGCGCCCGGGACATCTCCTACTCTGGAAACACCATATATTTT